This T cell receptor beta chain was captured in a study of tumor-infiltrating lymphocytes in primary liver carcinoma (dated by TCRdb to 2016 to 2017). Concerning the study at large: Between late 2015 and early 2016, about 5 patients in China with histopathologically diagnosed primary liver carcinoma had their tumors surgically resected. Reproducibility between technical replicate repertoires was high, with correlation coefficients above 0.98 and mean shared-clone rates near 0.89. Across five regions of each liver tumor, along with adjacent normal tissue and blood, the study brought together TCRbeta repertoire sequencing, expression microarrays and whole-exome sequencing. Each sample produced about 3.65 to 8 million productive TCRbeta reads, and read depth showed no significant difference between tissue types. The five patients had tumors staged T1-T3 N0M0, with maximum diameters ranging from about 4.2 to 10 cm. Hepatocellular carcinoma (four) or combined HCC and intrahepatic cholangiocarcinoma (one) was present in the five patients, who were three men and two women aged 30 to 69 years. A total of roughly 35 specimens from 5 patients underwent TCRbeta repertoire sequencing, comprising about 25 tumor regions, 5 adjacent noncancerous liver tissues and 5 peripheral blood samples.

Blood RNA was extracted from unsorted whole blood using TRIzol reagent, and germline DNA was obtained with the DNeasy Blood & Tissue kit. Chronic HBV infection was present in the patients, and the patients were treatment-naive at sampling. Roughly 3.9 milliliters of peripheral blood were collected into K2EDTA tubes before surgery. There are 13 amino acids in the CDR3, from cysteine to phenylalanine inclusive. The kept DNA is CDR3 alone, 39 bases in frame from the first base. V drops 2 bases and J drops 2 bases, leaving 6 bases in between. A word on this clonotype: The target of this receptor is not known. A much larger clone differs from this one at a single base, so this may be a read error.

A constant-region primer and ProtoScript II reverse transcriptase were used to reverse-transcribe TCRbeta-specific cDNA from about 530 ng total RNA. Three nested multiplex PCR rounds, following a slightly modified ARM-PCR procedure, were used to build the TCRbeta libraries. Each of the first two PCR rounds ran for 10 cycles and used multiplex TRBV1-TRBV30 forward primers together with a Cbeta reverse primer. Sample barcodes and Illumina adapters were attached in a final 25-cycle PCR using Deep VentR polymerase. Before sequencing, amplicons of 200-500 bp were gel-purified using a QIAquick gel extraction kit. TCRbeta amplicons were sequenced on an Illumina HiSeq 2500 with 250-bp paired-end reads. Concerning the study's data processing: Trimmomatic v0.33 was used to quality-trim the reads, and FLASH v1.2.11 was used to merge paired reads so that full CDR3 sequences could be recovered. V, D and J germline segments were assigned to the rearranged TCRbeta sequences using MiGEC v1.2.1b. Clonotype statistics, along with Shannon-Wiener diversity indices, were calculated using VDJtools v1.0.0. Except for diversity analysis, only each sample's 250 most abundant clonotypes were used in subsequent analyses to reduce sampling bias. Using fastp at Q25 and MiXCR, TCRdb reprocessed the public reads and kept productive beta chains. Here each entry gathers all rows of one CDR3 protein and keeps the most common genes and DNA. The authors' filters were not applied to this entry. Within this sample are about 320,000 distinct CDR3 sequences, with roughly 60% of them counted one time only. Clones ranked in the top ten supply roughly 10% of the sample.

Summary of the overall study and its limitations: Since the samples were bulk and unsorted, there was no way to compare CD4+ and CD8+ T cell repertoires. With just a handful of patients in the study, the authors point out that the findings should be validated in a larger study. Consistent with antigen-driven expansion, pairs of tumor regions showed higher repertoire overlap (mean roughly 36%) than either tumor-adjacent pairs (around 17%) or tumor-blood pairs (about 14%). Only the TCR beta chain was sequenced, so true repertoire diversity is likely underestimated because unpaired alpha chains were not captured. The top 250 clones made up a significantly larger repertoire fraction in tumors than in blood (p = 0.039).

This receptor was obtained from a man between 35 and 55 years old with primary liver carcinoma and hepatitis B virus infection. Here the chain combines TRBV12-3 or TRBV12-4 and TRBJ1-1; the D gene lacks a confident call. Sequenced sample: peripheral blood. The nucleotide sequence reads TGTGCCAGCAGTTTAATAGCCAACACTGAAGCTTTCTTT. Translated, this is CASSLIANTEAFF.